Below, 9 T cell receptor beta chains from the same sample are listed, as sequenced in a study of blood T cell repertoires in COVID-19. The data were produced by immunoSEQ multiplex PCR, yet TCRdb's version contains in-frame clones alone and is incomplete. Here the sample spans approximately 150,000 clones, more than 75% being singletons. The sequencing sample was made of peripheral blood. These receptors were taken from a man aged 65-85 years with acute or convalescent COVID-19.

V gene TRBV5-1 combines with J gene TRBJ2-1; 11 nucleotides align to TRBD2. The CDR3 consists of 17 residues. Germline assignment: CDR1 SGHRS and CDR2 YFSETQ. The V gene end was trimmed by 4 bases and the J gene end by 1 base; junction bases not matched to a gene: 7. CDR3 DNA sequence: TGCGCCAGCAGCCCAAAACTAGCGGGAGATTCCTACAATGAGCAGTTCTTC. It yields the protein CASSPKLAGDSYNEQFF.

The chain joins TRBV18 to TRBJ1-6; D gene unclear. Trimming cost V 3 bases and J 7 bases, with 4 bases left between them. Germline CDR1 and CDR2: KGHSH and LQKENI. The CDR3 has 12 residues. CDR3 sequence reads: CASSPENSPLHF. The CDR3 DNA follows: TGTGCCAGCTCACCCGAGAATTCACCCCTCCACTTT. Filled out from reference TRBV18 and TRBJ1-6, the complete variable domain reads NAGVMQNPRHLVRRRGQEARLRCSPMKGHSHVYWYRQLPEEGLKFMVYLQKENIIDESGMPKERFSAEFPKEGPSILRIQQVVRGDSAAYFCASSPENSPLHFGNGTRLTVT.

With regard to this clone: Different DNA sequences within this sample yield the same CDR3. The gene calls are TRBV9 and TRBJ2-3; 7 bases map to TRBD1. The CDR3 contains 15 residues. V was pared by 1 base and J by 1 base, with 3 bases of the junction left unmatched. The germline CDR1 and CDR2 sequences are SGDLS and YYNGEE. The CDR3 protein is CASSVLQGGTDTQYF. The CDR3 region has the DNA TGTGCCAGCAGCGTATTGCAGGGGGGCACAGATACGCAGTATTTT.

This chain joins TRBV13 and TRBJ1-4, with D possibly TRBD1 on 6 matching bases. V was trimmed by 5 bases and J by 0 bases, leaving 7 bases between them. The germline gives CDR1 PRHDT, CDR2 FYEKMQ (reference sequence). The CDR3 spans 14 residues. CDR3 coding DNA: TGTGCCAGCAGCCGGACAGCAACTAATGAAAAACTGTTTTTT. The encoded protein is CASSRTATNEKLFF. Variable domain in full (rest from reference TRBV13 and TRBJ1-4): AAGVIQSPRHLIKEKRETATLKCYPIPRHDTVYWYQQGPGQDPQFLISFYEKMQSDKGSIPDRFSAQQFSDYHSELNMSSLELGDSALYFCASSRTATNEKLFFGSGTQLSVL.

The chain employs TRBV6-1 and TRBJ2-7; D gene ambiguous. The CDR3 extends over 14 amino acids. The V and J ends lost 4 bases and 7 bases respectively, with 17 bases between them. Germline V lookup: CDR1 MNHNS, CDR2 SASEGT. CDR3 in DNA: TGTGCCAGCAGTGGAGCATCACCCCTTCAGGAGCAGTACTTC. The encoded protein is CASSGASPLQEQYF.

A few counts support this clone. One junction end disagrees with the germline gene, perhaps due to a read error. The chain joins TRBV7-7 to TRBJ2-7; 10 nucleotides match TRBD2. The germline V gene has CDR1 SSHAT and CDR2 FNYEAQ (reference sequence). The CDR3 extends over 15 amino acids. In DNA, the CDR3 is TGTGCTAGCAGCTTAGCTAGCGGGAGAGGCTACGAGCAGTACTTC. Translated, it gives CASSLASGRGYEQYF.

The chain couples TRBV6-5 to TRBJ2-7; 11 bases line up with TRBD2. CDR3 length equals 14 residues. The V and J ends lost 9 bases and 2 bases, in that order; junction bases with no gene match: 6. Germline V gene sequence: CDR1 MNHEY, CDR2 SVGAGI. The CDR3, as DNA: TGTGCCAGTGGGGGGACTAGCGGCGCCTACGAGCAGTACTTC. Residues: CASGGTSGAYEQYF.

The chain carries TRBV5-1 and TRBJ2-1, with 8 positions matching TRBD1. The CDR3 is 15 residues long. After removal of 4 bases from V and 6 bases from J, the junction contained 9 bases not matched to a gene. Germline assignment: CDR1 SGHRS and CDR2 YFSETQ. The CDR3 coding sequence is TGCGCCAGCAGCCCCACCGCCGGACAGGGCAATGAGCAGTTCTTC. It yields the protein CASSPTAGQGNEQFF.

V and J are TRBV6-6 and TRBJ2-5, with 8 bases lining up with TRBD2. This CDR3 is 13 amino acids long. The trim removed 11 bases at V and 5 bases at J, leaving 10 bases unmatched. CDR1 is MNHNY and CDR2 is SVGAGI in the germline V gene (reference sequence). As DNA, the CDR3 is TGTGCCCTAAGCGGGGGCCTCCGGGAGACCCAGTACTTC. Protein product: CALSGGLRETQYF.